The source of this T cell receptor (beta chain) is a study of blood T cell repertoires in COVID-19. About the study: The samples span acute and convalescent COVID-19 from the United States, Italy and Spain.

Profiling relied on immunoSEQ multiplex PCR, and the TCRdb table lists in-frame clones only, not all of them. The repertoire has about 210,000 clones, approximately 89% of them found once; the top ten carry under 5.5%. There are 13 residues in the CDR3. J was trimmed by 7 bases and V by 0 bases; bases with no gene match: 0. The V gene's germline CDR1 is SGHNT and CDR2 YENEEA. This sequence joins TRBV11-3 and TRBJ2-1; 7 bases are a match to TRBD2. The sequence derives from a woman in her thirties or forties with acute or convalescent COVID-19. What was sequenced was peripheral blood. The CDR3, as DNA: TGTGCCAGCAGCTTAGAGGGGGGGAATGAGCAGTTCTTC. Its protein product is CASSLEGGNEQFF.